Reported below is one TCR beta chain. Its antigen remains unknown. The sample holds other DNA sequences that translate to the same CDR3. The source of the sample is a study of shared clonotypes between healthy human individuals. Study results and limitations: Read depth was anticipated to influence clonotype sharing among donors. All-four-donor shared clonotypes had higher generation probabilities than non-shared clonotypes did. Around 5% of naive CD4 clonotypes were common to four donors.

Losses at the gene ends were 4 bases for V and 3 bases for J; bases not matched to a gene: 5. CDR3 length equals 14 residues. Germline assignment: CDR1 SGDLS and CDR2 YYNGEE. The data were produced by immunoSEQ multiplex PCR, yet TCRdb's version contains in-frame clones alone and is incomplete. This table has 2 million to 2.5 million clones, about 93% appearing once. As defined, naive CD8 cells were CD45RO-negative and positively selected for CCR7, with terminally differentiated effector memory CD45RA+ cells excluded. The origin of this receptor is a man younger than 35 in good health. Some clones in this sample may be carry-over from other donors' samples. The sample taken for sequencing was naive CD8+ T cells from PBMCs. This chain uses TRBV9 with TRBJ2-7; 9 bases align to TRBD2. In DNA, the CDR3 is TGTGCCAGCAGCCCGGGACTAGCAGACTACGAGCAGTACTTC. This gives the protein CASSPGLADYEQYF.